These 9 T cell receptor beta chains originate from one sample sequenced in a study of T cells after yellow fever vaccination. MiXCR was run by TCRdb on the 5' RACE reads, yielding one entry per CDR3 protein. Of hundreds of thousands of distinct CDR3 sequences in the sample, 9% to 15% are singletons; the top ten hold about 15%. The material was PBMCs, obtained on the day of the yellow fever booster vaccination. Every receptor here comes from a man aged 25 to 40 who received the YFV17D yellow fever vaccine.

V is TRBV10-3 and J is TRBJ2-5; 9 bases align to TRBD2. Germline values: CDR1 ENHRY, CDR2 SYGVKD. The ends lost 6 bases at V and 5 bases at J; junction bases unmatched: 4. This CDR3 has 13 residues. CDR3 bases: TGTGCCATCAGAACCGGGACTAGCGAGACCCAGTACTTC. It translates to CAIRTGTSETQYF.

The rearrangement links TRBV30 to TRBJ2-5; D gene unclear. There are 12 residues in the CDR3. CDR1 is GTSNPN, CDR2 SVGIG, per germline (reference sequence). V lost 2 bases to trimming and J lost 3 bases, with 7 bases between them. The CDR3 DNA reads TGTGCCTGGAGTATTGCAAAAGAGACCCAGTACTTC. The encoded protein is CAWSIAKETQYF. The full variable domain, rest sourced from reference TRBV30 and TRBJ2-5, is SQTIHQWPATLVQPVGSPLSLECTVEGTSNPNLYWYRQAAGRGLQLLFYSVGIGQISSEVPQNLSASRPQDRQFILSSKKLLLSDSGFYLCAWSIAKETQYFGPGTRLLVL.

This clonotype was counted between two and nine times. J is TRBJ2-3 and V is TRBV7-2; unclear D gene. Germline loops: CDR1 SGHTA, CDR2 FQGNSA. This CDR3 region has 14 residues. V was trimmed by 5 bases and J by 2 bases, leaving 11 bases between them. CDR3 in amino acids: CASSPQPNTDTQYF. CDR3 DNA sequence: TGTGCCAGCAGCCCACAGCCTAACACAGATACGCAGTATTTT.

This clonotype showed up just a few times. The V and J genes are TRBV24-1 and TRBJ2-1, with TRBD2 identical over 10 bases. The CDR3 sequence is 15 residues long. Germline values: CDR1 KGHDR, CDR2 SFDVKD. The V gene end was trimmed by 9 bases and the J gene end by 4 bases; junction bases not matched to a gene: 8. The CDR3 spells CATSGLAKMYNEQFF. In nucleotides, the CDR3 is TGTGCCACCTCGGGACTAGCGAAAATGTACAATGAGCAGTTCTTC.

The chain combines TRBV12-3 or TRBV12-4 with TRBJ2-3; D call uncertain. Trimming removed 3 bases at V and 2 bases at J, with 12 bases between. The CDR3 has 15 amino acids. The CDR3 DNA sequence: TGTGCCAGCAGTTTTCCCGGGCTGGACACAGATACGCAGTATTTT. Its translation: CASSFPGLDTDTQYF.

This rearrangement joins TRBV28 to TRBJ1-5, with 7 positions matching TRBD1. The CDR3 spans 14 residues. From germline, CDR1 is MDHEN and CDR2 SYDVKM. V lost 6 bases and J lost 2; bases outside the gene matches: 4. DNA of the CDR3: TGTGCCAGCAGAGGAGGACAGGGCAATCAGCCCCAGCATTTT. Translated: CASRGGQGNQPQHF.

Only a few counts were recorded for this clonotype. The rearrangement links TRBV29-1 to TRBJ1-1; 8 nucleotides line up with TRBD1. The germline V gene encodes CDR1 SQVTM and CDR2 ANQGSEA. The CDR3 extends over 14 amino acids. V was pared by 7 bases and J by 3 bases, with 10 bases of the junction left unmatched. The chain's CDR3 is CSGLPGGWDTEAFF. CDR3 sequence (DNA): TGCAGCGGTCTCCCAGGGGGCTGGGACACTGAAGCTTTCTTT. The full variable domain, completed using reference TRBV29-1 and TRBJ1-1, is SAVISQKPSRDICQRGTSLTIQCQVDSQVTMMFWYRQQPGQSLTLIATANQGSEATYESGFVIDKFPISRPNLTFSTLTVSNMSPEDSSIYLCSGLPGGWDTEAFFGQGTRLTVV.

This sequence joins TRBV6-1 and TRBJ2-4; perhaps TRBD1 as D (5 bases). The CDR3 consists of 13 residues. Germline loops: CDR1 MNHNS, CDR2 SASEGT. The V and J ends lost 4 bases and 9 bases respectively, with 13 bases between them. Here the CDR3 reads CASSGRVASIQYF. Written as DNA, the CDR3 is TGTGCCAGCAGTGGCAGGGTAGCAAGCATTCAGTACTTC.

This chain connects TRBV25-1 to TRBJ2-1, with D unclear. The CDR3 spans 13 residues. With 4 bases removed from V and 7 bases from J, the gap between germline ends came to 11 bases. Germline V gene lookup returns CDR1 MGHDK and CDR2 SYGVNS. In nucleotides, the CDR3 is TGTGCCAGCAGTGTATACGAGGCGAATGAGCAGTTCTTC. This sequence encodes CASSVYEANEQFF.